A single TCR beta chain is shown here with its context. Clones were sequenced by immunoSEQ multiplex PCR, and TCRdb holds only the in-frame ones, with some missing. Of over 90,000 clones detected, about 96% appear once; the ten largest clones hold about 0.35%. V lost 3 bases, J lost 8 bases, and 10 bases lay in between. CDR1 is DFQATT and CDR2 is SNEGSKA in the germline V gene (reference sequence). CDR3 length: 11 amino acids. The record originates from a study of technical replicates of blood from a handful of donors. J is TRBJ1-2 and V is TRBV20-1, with D perhaps TRBD1 (6 bases). This receptor was obtained from a human donor in good health. Sequenced sample: T cells isolated from PBMCs. The CDR3 DNA reads TGCAGTGCTAGTCTTGGGGGCGGCTACACCTTC. Translating it yields CSASLGGGYTF.